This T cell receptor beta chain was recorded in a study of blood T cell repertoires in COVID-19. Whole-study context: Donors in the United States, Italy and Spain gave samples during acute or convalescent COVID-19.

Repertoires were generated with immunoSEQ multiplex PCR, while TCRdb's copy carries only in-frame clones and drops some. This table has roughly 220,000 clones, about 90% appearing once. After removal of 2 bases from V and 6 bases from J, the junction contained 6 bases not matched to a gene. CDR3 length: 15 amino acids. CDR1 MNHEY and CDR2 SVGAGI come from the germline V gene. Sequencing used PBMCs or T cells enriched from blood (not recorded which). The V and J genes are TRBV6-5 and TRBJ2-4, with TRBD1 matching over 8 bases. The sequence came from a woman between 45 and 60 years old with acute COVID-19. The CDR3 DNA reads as TGTGCCAGCAGTTACGCCAGGGGGCACGGAAACATTCAGTACTTC. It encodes CASSYARGHGNIQYF.